This TCR beta chain came from a study of blood T cell repertoires in COVID-19. The wider study: Donors in the United States, Italy and Spain gave samples during acute or convalescent COVID-19. The cDNA or gDNA used as material had been derived from T cells, B-cell-depleted T cells, or PBMCs.

In the original workflow: Reference gene primer amplification yielded estimated nucleated cell counts. Some clones are missing from TCRdb's copy, which holds only in-frame ones; the method was immunoSEQ multiplex PCR. For V, J and clone size, that table is used; D and trimming come from the DNA. The sample includes some 200,000 clones, less than 90% seen only once; the top ten take 5.1%. Trimming took 6 bases from V and 13 from J; bases not matched to a gene: 13. Germline V gene lookup returns CDR1 MNHEY and CDR2 SVGAGI. The CDR3 totals 13 residues. The material sequenced was peripheral blood. This chain uses TRBV6-5 with TRBJ1-1; the match to TRBD1 covers 8 bases. The sequence derives from a woman aged 60-70 years who had recovered from COVID-19. The CDR3 sequence: CASSFAGTGESFF. CDR3 in DNA: TGTGCCAGCAGCTTTGCCGGGACAGGTGAAAGTTTCTTT.